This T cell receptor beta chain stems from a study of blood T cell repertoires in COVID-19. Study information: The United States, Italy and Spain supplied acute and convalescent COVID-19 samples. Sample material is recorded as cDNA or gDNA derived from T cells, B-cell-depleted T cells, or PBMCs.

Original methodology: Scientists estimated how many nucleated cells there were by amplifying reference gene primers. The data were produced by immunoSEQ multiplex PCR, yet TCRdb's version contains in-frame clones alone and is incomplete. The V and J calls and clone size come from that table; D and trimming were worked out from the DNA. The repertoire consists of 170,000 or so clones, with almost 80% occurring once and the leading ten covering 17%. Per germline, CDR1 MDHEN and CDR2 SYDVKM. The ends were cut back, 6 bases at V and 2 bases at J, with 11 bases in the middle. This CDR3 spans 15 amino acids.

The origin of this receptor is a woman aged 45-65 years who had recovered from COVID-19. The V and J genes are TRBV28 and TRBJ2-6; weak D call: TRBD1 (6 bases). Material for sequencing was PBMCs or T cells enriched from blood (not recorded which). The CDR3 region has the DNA TGTGCCAGCAGCTCACAGGGAGCTGGGGCCAACGTCCTGACTTTC. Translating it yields CASSSQGAGANVLTF.